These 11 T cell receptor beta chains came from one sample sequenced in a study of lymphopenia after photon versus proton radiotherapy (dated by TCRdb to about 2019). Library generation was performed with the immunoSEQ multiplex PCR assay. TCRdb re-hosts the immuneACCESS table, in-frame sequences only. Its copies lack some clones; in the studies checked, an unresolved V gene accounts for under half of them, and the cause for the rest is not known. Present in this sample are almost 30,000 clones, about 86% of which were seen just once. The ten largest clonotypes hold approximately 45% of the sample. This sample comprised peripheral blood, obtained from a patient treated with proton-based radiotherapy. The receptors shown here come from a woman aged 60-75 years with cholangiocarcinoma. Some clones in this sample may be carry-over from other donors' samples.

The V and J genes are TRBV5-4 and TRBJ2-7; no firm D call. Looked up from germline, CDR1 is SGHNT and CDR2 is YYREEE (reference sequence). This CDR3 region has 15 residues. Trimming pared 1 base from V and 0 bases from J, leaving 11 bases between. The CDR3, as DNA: TGTGCCAGCAGCTTGATCTGGGGAAACTCCTACGAGCAGTACTTC. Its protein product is CASSLIWGNSYEQYF.

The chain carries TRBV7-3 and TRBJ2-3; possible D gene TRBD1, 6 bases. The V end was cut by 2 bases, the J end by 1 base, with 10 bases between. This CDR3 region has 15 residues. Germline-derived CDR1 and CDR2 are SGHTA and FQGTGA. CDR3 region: CASSLAGVRTDTQYF. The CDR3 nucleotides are TGTGCCAGCAGCTTAGCAGGGGTCCGCACAGATACGCAGTATTTT.

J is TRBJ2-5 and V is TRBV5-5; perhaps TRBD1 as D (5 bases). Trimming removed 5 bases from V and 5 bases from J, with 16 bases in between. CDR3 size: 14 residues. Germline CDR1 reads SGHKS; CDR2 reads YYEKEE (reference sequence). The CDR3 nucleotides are TGTGCCAGCAGTCTGAGGTTAGGGGCCGAGACCCAGTACTTC. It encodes CASSLRLGAETQYF. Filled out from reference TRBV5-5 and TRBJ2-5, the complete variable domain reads DAGVTQSPTHLIKTRGQQVTLRCSPISGHKSVSWYQQVLGQGPQFIFQYYEKEERGRGNFPDRFSARQFPNYSSELNVNALLLGDSALYLCASSLRLGAETQYFGPGTRLLVL.

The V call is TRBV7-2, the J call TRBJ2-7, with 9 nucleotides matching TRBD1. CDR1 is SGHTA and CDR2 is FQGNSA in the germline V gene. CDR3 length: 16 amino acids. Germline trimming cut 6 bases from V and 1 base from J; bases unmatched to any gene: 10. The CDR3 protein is CASSRTGASGSYEQYF. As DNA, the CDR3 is TGTGCCAGCAGTAGGACAGGGGCCTCAGGGTCCTACGAGCAGTACTTC.

Here the CDR3 DNA reads TGTGCCAGCAGCCACCCGGGATTTGCGGGTAGCACAGATACGCAGTATTTT. This encodes CASSHPGFAGSTDTQYF. The chain uses TRBV27 and TRBJ2-3; a possible D gene is TRBD2 (5 bases). The V gene's germline CDR1 is MNHEY and CDR2 SMNVEV (reference sequence). Trimming pared 6 bases from V and 0 bases from J, leaving 19 bases between. The CDR3 totals 17 residues.

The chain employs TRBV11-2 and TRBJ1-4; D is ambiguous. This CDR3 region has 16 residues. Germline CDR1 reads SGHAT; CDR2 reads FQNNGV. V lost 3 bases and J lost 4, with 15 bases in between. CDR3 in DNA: TGTGCCAGCAGCTTGAGTGGTACAGCTATTAATGAAAAACTGTTTTTT. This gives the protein CASSLSGTAINEKLFF.

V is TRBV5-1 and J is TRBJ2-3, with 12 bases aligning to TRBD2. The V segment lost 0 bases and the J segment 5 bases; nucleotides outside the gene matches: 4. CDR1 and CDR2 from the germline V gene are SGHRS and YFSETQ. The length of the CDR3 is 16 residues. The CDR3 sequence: CASSLASGGAVDTQYF. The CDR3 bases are TGCGCCAGCAGCTTGGCTAGCGGGGGGGCCGTAGATACGCAGTATTTT.

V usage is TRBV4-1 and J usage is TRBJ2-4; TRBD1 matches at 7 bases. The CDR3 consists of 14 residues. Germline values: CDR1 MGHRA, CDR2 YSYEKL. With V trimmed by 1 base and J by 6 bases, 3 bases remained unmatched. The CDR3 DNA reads TGCGCCAGCAGCCAAGGGGGGACAGCAAACATTCAGTACTTC. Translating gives CASSQGGTANIQYF.

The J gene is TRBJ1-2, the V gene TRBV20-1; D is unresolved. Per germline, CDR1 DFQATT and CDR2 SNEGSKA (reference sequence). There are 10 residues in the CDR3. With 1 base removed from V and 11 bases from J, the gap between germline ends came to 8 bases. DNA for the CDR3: TGCAGTGCTAGAGGGCGTGGATACACCTTC. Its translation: CSARGRGYTF.

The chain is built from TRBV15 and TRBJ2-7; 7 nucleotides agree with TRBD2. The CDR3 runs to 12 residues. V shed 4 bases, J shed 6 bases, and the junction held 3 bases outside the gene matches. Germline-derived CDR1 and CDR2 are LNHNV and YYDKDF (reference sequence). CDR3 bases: TGTGCCACCAGCAAAGGGGAGGGCGAGCAGTACTTC. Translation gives CATSKGEGEQYF.

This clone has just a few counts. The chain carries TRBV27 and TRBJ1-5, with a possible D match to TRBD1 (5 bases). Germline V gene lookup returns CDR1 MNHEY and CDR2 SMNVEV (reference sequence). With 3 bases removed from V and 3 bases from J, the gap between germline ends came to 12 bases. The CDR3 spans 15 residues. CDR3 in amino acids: CASSFRGAPNQPQHF. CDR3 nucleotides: TGTGCCAGCAGTTTTCGAGGGGCTCCCAATCAGCCCCAGCATTTT.